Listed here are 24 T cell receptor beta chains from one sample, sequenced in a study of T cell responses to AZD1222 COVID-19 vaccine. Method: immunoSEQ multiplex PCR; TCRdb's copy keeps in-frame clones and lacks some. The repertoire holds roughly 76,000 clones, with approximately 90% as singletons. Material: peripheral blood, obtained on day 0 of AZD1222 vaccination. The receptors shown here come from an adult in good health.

Here the CDR3 reads CASSPRQGRMGTDTQYF. CDR3 in DNA: TGTGCCAGCAGCCCCCGACAGGGGAGGATGGGCACAGATACGCAGTATTTT. This chain links TRBV9 with TRBJ2-3; the match to TRBD1 covers 8 bases. CDR3 length equals 17 residues. The germline gives CDR1 SGDLS, CDR2 YYNGEE. The J segment lost 1 base and the V segment lost 4 bases, leaving 11 bases of the junction unmatched.

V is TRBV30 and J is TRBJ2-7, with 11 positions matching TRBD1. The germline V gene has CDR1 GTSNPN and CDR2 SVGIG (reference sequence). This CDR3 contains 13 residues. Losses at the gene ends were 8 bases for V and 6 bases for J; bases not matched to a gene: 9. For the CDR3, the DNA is TGTGCCCGACGGACAGGGGGCCGATCCGAGCAGTACTTC. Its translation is CARRTGGRSEQYF. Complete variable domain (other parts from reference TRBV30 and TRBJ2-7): SQTIHQWPATLVQPVGSPLSLECTVEGTSNPNLYWYRQAAGRGLQLLFYSVGIGQISSEVPQNLSASRPQDRQFILSSKKLLLSDSGFYLCARRTGGRSEQYFGPGTRLTVT.

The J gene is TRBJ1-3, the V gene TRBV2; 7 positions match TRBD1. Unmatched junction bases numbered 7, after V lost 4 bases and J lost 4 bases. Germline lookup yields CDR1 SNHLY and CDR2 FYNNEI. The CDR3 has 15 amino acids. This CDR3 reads CASSVNRGGGNTIYF. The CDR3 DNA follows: TGTGCCAGCAGTGTTAACAGGGGAGGCGGAAACACCATATATTTT.

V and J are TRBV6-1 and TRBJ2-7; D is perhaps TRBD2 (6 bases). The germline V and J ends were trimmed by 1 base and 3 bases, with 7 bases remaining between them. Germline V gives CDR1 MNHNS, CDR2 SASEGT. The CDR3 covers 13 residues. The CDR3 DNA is TGTGCCAGCAGTGAAGGGAGGGACTACGAGCAGTACGTC. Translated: CASSEGRDYEQYV.

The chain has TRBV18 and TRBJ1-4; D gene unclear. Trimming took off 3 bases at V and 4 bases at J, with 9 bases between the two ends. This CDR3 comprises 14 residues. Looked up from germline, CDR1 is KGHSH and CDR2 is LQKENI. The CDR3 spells CASSPSADNEKLFF. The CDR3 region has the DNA TGTGCCAGCTCACCGTCGGCAGATAATGAAAAACTGTTTTTT.

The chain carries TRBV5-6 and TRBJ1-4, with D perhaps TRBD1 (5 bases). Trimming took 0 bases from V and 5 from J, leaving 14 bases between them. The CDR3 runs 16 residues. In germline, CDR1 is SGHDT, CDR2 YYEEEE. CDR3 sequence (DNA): TGTGCCAGCAGCTTGGCCGCAGGGAGGGGAAATGAAAAACTGTTTTTT. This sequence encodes CASSLAAGRGNEKLFF.

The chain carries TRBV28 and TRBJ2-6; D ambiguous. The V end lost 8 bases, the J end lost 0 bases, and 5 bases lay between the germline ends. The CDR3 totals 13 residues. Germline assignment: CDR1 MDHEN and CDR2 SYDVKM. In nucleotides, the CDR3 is TGTGCCAGCGGAAACTCTGGGGCCAACGTCCTGACTTTC. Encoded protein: CASGNSGANVLTF. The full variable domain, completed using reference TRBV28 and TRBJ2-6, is DVKVTQSSRYLVKRTGEKVFLECVQDMDHENMFWYRQDPGLGLRLIYFSYDVKMKEKGDIPEGYSVSREKKERFSLILESASTNQTSMYLCASGNSGANVLTFGAGSRLTVL.

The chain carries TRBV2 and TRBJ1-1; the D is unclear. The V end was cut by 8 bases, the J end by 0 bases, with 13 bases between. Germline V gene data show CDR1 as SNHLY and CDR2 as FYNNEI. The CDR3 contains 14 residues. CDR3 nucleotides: TGTGCCAGCCGCCGGTACAACATGAACACTGAAGCTTTCTTT. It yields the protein CASRRYNMNTEAFF.

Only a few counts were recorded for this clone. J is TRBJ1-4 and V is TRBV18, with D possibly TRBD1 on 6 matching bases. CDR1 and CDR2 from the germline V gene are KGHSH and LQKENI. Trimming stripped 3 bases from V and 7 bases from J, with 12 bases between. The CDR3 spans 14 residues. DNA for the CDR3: TGTGCCAGCTCACCCGGGGGGCAGGGTGAAAAACTGTTTTTT. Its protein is CASSPGGQGEKLFF.

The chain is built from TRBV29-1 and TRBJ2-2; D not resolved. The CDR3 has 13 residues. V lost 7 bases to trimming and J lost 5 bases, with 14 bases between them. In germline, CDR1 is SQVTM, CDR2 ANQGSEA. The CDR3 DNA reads TGCAGCGCCAAGGGCATCTTAACCGGGGAGCTGTTTTTT. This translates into CSAKGILTGELFF.

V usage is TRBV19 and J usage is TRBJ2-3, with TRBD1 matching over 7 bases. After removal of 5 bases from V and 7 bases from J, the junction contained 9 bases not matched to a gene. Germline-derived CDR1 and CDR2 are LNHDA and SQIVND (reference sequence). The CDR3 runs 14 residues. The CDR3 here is CASSLTLTGNTQYF. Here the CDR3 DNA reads TGTGCCAGTAGTCTCACCCTGACAGGGAATACGCAGTATTTT.

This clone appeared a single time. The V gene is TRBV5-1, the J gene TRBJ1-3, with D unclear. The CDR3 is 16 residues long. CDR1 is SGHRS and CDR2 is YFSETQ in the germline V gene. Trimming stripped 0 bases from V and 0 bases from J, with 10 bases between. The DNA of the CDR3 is TGCGCCAGCAGCTTGGCCGGCAGGATCTCTGGAAACACCATATATTTT. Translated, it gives CASSLAGRISGNTIYF.

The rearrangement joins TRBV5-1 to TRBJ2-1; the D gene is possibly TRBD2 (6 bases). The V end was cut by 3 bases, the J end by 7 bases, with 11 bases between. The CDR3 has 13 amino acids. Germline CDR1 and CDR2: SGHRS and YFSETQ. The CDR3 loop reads CASSSFGGNEQFF. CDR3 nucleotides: TGCGCCAGCAGCTCGTTCGGGGGAAATGAGCAGTTCTTC.

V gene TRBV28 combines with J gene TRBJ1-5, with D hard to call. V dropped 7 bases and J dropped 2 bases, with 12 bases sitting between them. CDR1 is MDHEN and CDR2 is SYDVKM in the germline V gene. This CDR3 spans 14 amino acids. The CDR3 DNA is TGTGCCAGCATTCTCTCCGCCGGCAATCAGCCCCAGCATTTT. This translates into CASILSAGNQPQHF. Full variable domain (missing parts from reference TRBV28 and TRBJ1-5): DVKVTQSSRYLVKRTGEKVFLECVQDMDHENMFWYRQDPGLGLRLIYFSYDVKMKEKGDIPEGYSVSREKKERFSLILESASTNQTSMYLCASILSAGNQPQHFGDGTRLSIL.

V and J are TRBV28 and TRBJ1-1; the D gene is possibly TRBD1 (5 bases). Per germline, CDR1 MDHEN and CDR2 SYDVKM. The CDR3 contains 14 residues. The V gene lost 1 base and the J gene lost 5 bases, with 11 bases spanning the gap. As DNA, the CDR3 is TGTGCCAGCAGTTTATCCGGGGGGAAGACTGAAGCTTTCTTT. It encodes CASSLSGGKTEAFF.

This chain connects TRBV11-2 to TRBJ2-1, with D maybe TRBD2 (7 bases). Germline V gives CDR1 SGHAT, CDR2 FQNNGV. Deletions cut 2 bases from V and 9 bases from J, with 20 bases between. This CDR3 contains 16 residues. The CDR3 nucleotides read TGTGCCAGCAGCTTACCATCGGGGGGCGGGTTAAGTGAGCAGTTCTTC. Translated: CASSLPSGGGLSEQFF.

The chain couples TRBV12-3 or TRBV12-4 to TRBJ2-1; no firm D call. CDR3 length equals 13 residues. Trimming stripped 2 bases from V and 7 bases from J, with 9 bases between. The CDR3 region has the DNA TGTGCCAGCAGTTTACAGAATGGGAATGAGCAGTTCTTC. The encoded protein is CASSLQNGNEQFF.

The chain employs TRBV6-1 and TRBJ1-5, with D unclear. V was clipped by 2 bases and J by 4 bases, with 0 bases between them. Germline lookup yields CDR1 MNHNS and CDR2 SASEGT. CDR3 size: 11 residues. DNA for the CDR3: TGTGCCAGCAGTGAAAATCAGCCCCAGCATTTT. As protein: CASSENQPQHF.

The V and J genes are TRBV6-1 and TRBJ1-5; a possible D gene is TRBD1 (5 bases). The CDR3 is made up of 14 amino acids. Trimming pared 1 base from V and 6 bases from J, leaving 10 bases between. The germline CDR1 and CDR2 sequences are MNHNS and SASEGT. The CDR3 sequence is CASSEGTSGQPQHF. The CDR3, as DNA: TGTGCCAGCAGTGAAGGGACATCCGGTCAGCCCCAGCATTTT.

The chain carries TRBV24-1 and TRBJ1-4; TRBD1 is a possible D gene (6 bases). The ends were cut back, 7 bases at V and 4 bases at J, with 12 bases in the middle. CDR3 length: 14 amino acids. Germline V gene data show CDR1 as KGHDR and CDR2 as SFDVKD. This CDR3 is CATSEGGSNEKLFF. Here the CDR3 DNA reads TGTGCCACCAGCGAGGGGGGAAGTAATGAAAAACTGTTTTTT.

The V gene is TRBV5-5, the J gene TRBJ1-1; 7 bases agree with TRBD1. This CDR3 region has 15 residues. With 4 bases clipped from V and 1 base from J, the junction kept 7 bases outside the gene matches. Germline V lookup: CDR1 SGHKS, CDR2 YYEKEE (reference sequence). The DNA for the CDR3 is TGTGCCAGCAGCAAAACCGGGACAGAGAACACTGAAGCTTTCTTT. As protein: CASSKTGTENTEAFF.

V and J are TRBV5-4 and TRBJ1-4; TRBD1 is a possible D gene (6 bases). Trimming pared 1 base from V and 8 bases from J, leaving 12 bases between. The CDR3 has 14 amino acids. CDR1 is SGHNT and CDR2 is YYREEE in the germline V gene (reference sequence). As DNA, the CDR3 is TGTGCCAGCAGCTTGAGGCAAACAGGGGAAAAACTGTTTTTT. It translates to CASSLRQTGEKLFF. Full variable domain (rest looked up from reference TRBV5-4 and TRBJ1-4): ETGVTQSPTHLIKTRGQQVTLRCSSQSGHNTVSWYQQALGQGPQFIFQYYREEENGRGNFPPRFSGLQFPNYSSELNVNALELDDSALYLCASSLRQTGEKLFFGSGTQLSVL.

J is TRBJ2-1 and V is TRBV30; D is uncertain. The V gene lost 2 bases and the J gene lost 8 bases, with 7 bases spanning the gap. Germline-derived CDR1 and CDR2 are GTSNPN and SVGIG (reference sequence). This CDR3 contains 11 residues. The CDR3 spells CAWSKSYEQFF. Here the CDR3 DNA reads TGTGCCTGGAGTAAGAGTTATGAGCAGTTCTTC.

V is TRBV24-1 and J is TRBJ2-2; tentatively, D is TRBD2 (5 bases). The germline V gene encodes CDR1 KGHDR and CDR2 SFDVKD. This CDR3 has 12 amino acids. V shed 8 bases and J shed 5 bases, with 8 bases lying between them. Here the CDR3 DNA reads TGTGCCACCAAAGGCGGGACCGGGGAGCTGTTTTTT. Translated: CATKGGTGELFF.